A selection of T cell receptor beta chains follows, all from one sample in a study of cytotoxic CD8 clonotypes in ibrutinib-treated CLL. Data came from immunoSEQ multiplex PCR; TCRdb stores just in-frame clones and leaves some out. The table records around 310,000 clones, roughly 79% of them present only once. Sequencing used PBMCs, obtained before ibrutinib treatment. These receptors came from a human donor with chronic lymphocytic leukemia. CDR3s include the opening cysteine and the closing phenylalanine or tryptophan. A D gene is named only where the DNA matches it firmly. Expanded clones are given a class, and other clones once, few, many or no size at all.

v_call: TRBV7-8; cdr3_length: 13; clone_size: .; d_call: .; j_call: TRBJ1-5; cdr3_nt: TGTGCCAGCAGCTTATCTGGCAACCAGCCCCAGCATTTT; cdr3_aa: CASSLSGNQPQHF
v_call: TRBV28; cdr3_length: 14; clone_size: few; d_call: .; j_call: TRBJ1-1; cdr3_nt: TGTGCCAGCAGTTTATTGGGCGGGAACACTGAAGCTTTCTTT; cdr3_aa: CASSLLGGNTEAFF
v_call: TRBV14; cdr3_length: 15; clone_size: .; d_call: .; j_call: TRBJ1-2; cdr3_nt: TGTGCCAGCAGCCAAGTAGAGGGGTGGAACTATGGCTACACCTTC; cdr3_aa: CASSQVEGWNYGYTF
v_call: TRBV6-6; cdr3_length: 13; clone_size: .; d_call: TRBD2; j_call: TRBJ2-7; cdr3_nt: TGTGCCAGCAAAGCGGGGGGCCCCTACGAGCAGTACTTC; cdr3_aa: CASKAGGPYEQYF
v_call: TRBV29-1; cdr3_length: 14; clone_size: .; d_call: .; j_call: TRBJ2-5; cdr3_nt: TGCAGCGTTGAAGATTCGCGGGGAATGGAGACCCAGTACTTC; cdr3_aa: CSVEDSRGMETQYF
v_call: TRBV14; cdr3_length: 13; clone_size: .; d_call: .; j_call: TRBJ1-2; cdr3_nt: TGTGCCAGCAGCCAAGAGAAGGTTCCTGGCTACACCTTC; cdr3_aa: CASSQEKVPGYTF
v_call: TRBV7-2; cdr3_length: 13; clone_size: .; d_call: .; j_call: TRBJ2-5; cdr3_nt: TGTGCCAGCAGCGGGGGACCAGGGGAGACCCAGTACTTC; cdr3_aa: CASSGGPGETQYF
v_call: TRBV7-2; cdr3_length: 17; clone_size: .; d_call: .; j_call: TRBJ1-5; cdr3_nt: TGTGCCAGCAGCTTAGCGACGGGGTACTATAGCAATCAGCCCCAGCATTTT; cdr3_aa: CASSLATGYYSNQPQHF
v_call: TRBV14; cdr3_length: 15; clone_size: .; d_call: .; j_call: TRBJ2-7; cdr3_nt: TGTGCCAGCAGCCTAAGGAGACTAGGGTCCTACGAGCAGTACTTC; cdr3_aa: CASSLRRLGSYEQYF
v_call: TRBV5-6; cdr3_length: 15; clone_size: .; d_call: .; j_call: TRBJ2-7; cdr3_nt: TGTGCCAGCAGCTTGGTGGGATACACCCAAAACGAGCAGTACTTC; cdr3_aa: CASSLVGYTQNEQYF
v_call: TRBV7-6; cdr3_length: 13; clone_size: .; d_call: .; j_call: TRBJ2-7; cdr3_nt: TGTGCCAGCAGCCCGGGGATAAACTACGAGCAGTACTTC; cdr3_aa: CASSPGINYEQYF
v_call: TRBV9; cdr3_length: 15; clone_size: few; d_call: .; j_call: TRBJ2-3; cdr3_nt: TGTGCCAGCAGCGTGAACGGCCAGGGGACAGATACGCAGTATTTT; cdr3_aa: CASSVNGQGTDTQYF
v_call: TRBV7-9; cdr3_length: 14; clone_size: .; d_call: .; j_call: TRBJ1-1; cdr3_nt: TGTGCCAGCAGCAAGGAATCAGGGGCGTCTGAAGCTTTCTTT; cdr3_aa: CASSKESGASEAFF
v_call: TRBV5-1; cdr3_length: 14; clone_size: .; d_call: .; j_call: TRBJ1-1; cdr3_nt: TGCGCCAGCAGCGCAGGTACGATGAACACTGAAGCTTTCTTT; cdr3_aa: CASSAGTMNTEAFF
v_call: TRBV27; cdr3_length: 14; clone_size: .; d_call: .; j_call: TRBJ1-2; cdr3_nt: TGTGCCAGCAGTATATCGTTCACAACGAGGGGCTACACCTTC; cdr3_aa: CASSISFTTRGYTF
v_call: TRBV18; cdr3_length: 14; clone_size: .; d_call: .; j_call: TRBJ2-3; cdr3_nt: TGTGCCAGCTCACCGGCAGCCCTGGCCGATACGCAGTATTTT; cdr3_aa: CASSPAALADTQYF
v_call: TRBV2; cdr3_length: 14; clone_size: .; d_call: TRBD1; j_call: TRBJ2-2; cdr3_nt: TGTGCCAGCAAGGGACAGGGCACCACCGGGGAGCTGTTTTTT; cdr3_aa: CASKGQGTTGELFF
v_call: TRBV9; cdr3_length: 12; clone_size: many; d_call: TRBD2; j_call: TRBJ2-1; cdr3_nt: TGTGCCAGCAGCGCTCGGGAGGGTGAGCAGTTCTTC; cdr3_aa: CASSAREGEQFF
v_call: TRBV2; cdr3_length: 15; clone_size: .; d_call: .; j_call: TRBJ1-1; cdr3_nt: TGTGCCAGCAGTGACGCGTTTGGAGGGAACACTGAAGCTTTCTTT; cdr3_aa: CASSDAFGGNTEAFF
v_call: TRBV19; cdr3_length: 14; clone_size: .; d_call: .; j_call: TRBJ2-1; cdr3_nt: TGTGCCAGTAGTATAAGTCTCTCCTACAATGAGCAGTTCTTC; cdr3_aa: CASSISLSYNEQFF
v_call: TRBV18; cdr3_length: 12; clone_size: few; d_call: .; j_call: TRBJ2-7; cdr3_nt: TGTGCCAGCTCACAGAGCTCCTACGAGCAGTACTTC; cdr3_aa: CASSQSSYEQYF
v_call: TRBV7-2; cdr3_length: 15; clone_size: .; d_call: TRBD2; j_call: TRBJ2-1; cdr3_nt: TGTGCCAGCAGCTTAGCAGCGGGAGGGTACAATGAGCAGTTCTTC; cdr3_aa: CASSLAAGGYNEQFF
v_call: TRBV28; cdr3_length: 13; clone_size: .; d_call: .; j_call: TRBJ1-1; cdr3_nt: TGTGCCAGCAGTTATGGACAGCGGCGGGAAGCTTTCTTT; cdr3_aa: CASSYGQRREAFF
v_call: TRBV7-2; cdr3_length: 13; clone_size: few; d_call: TRBD1; j_call: TRBJ1-2; cdr3_nt: TGTGCCAGCAGTCCCGACAGGGTCTATGGCTACACCTTC; cdr3_aa: CASSPDRVYGYTF
v_call: TRBV7-8; cdr3_length: 14; clone_size: .; d_call: .; j_call: TRBJ2-7; cdr3_nt: TGTGCCAGCAGCTTAACCGATATAGAGTACGAGCAGTACTTC; cdr3_aa: CASSLTDIEYEQYF
v_call: TRBV28; cdr3_length: 16; clone_size: .; d_call: .; j_call: TRBJ1-1; cdr3_nt: TGTGCCAGCAGTTTAGGTGGAACTTACGGGAACACTGAAGCTTTCTTT; cdr3_aa: CASSLGGTYGNTEAFF
v_call: TRBV6-5; cdr3_length: 15; clone_size: once; d_call: TRBD2; j_call: TRBJ2-1; cdr3_nt: TGTGCCAGCAGTTACGGTTTGGGCGGGAGGGACGAGCAGTTCTTC; cdr3_aa: CASSYGLGGRDEQFF
v_call: TRBV29-1; cdr3_length: 12; clone_size: .; d_call: TRBD2; j_call: TRBJ2-7; cdr3_nt: TGCAGCGTTAGCGGGATGGGATACGAGCAGTACTTC; cdr3_aa: CSVSGMGYEQYF
v_call: TRBV30; cdr3_length: 15; clone_size: .; d_call: .; j_call: TRBJ1-1; cdr3_nt: TGTGCCTGGAGGAAGAGGTGGGGCAGGAACACTGAAGCTTTCTTT; cdr3_aa: CAWRKRWGRNTEAFF
v_call: TRBV27; cdr3_length: 14; clone_size: .; d_call: TRBD1; j_call: TRBJ1-1; cdr3_nt: TGTGCCAGCAGTATAATAACAGGGGCCGCTGAAGCTTTCTTT; cdr3_aa: CASSIITGAAEAFF
v_call: TRBV28; cdr3_length: 14; clone_size: .; d_call: TRBD1; j_call: TRBJ2-7; cdr3_nt: TGTGCCAGCAAACCGGGACAGGGGCGATACGAGCAGTACTTC; cdr3_aa: CASKPGQGRYEQYF
v_call: TRBV7-3; cdr3_length: 15; clone_size: .; d_call: TRBD2; j_call: TRBJ2-1; cdr3_nt: TGTGCCAGCAGCCTAGCCCCTAGCGGCTACAATGAGCAGTTCTTC; cdr3_aa: CASSLAPSGYNEQFF
v_call: TRBV9; cdr3_length: 15; clone_size: .; d_call: .; j_call: TRBJ2-7; cdr3_nt: TGTGCCAGCAGCGCCTCGCTTAGCAAGTCCTACGAGCAGTACTTC; cdr3_aa: CASSASLSKSYEQYF
v_call: TRBV5-4; cdr3_length: 13; clone_size: .; d_call: .; j_call: TRBJ2-7; cdr3_nt: TGTGCCAGCAGCGGGTCCCAGGGCTACGAGCAGTACTTC; cdr3_aa: CASSGSQGYEQYF
v_call: TRBV5-1; cdr3_length: 14; clone_size: .; d_call: .; j_call: TRBJ2-7; cdr3_nt: TGCGCCAGCAGCTTACAGGACTCCTACTACGAGCAGTACTTC; cdr3_aa: CASSLQDSYYEQYF
v_call: TRBV9; cdr3_length: 12; clone_size: .; d_call: .; j_call: TRBJ2-7; cdr3_nt: TGTGCCAGCAGCCCAGGGAGCTACGAGCAGTACTTC; cdr3_aa: CASSPGSYEQYF